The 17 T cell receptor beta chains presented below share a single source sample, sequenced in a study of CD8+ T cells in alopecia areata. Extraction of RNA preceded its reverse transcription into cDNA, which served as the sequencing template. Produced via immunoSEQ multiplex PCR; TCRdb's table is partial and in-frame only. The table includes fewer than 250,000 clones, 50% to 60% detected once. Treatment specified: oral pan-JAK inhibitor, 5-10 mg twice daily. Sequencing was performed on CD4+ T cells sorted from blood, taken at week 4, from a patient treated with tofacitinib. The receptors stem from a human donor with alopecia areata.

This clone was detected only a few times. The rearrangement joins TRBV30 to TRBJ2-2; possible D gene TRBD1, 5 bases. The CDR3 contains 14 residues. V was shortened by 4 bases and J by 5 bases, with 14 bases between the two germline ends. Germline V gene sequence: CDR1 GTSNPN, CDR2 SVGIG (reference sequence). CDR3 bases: TGTGCCTGGATAAGGTCAGGGCGGACCGGGGAGCTGTTTTTT. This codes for CAWIRSGRTGELFF. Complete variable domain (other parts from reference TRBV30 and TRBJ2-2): SQTIHQWPATLVQPVGSPLSLECTVEGTSNPNLYWYRQAAGRGLQLLFYSVGIGQISSEVPQNLSASRPQDRQFILSSKKLLLSDSGFYLCAWIRSGRTGELFFGEGSRLTVL.

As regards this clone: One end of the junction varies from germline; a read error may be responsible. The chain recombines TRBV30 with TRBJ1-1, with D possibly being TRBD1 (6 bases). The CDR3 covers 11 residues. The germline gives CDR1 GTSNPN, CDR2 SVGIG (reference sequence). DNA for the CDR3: TGTGCCTGGGGTGTAGGGGGTAAAGCTTTCTTT. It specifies CAWGVGGKAFF.

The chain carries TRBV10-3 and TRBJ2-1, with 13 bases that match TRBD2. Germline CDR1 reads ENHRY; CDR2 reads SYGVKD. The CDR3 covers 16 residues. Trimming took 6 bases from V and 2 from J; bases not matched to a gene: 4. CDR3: CAIREGTSGTYNEQFF. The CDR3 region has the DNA TGTGCCATCAGAGAGGGGACTAGCGGGACCTACAATGAGCAGTTCTTC.

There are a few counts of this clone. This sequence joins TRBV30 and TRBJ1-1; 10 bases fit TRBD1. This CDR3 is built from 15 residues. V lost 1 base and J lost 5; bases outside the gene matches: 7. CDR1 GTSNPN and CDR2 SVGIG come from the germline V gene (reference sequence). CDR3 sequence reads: CAWSESRDRGTEAFF. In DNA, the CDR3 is TGTGCCTGGAGTGAGAGCCGGGACAGGGGAACTGAAGCTTTCTTT. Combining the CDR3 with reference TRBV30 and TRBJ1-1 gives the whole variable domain SQTIHQWPATLVQPVGSPLSLECTVEGTSNPNLYWYRQAAGRGLQLLFYSVGIGQISSEVPQNLSASRPQDRQFILSSKKLLLSDSGFYLCAWSESRDRGTEAFFGQGTRLTVV.

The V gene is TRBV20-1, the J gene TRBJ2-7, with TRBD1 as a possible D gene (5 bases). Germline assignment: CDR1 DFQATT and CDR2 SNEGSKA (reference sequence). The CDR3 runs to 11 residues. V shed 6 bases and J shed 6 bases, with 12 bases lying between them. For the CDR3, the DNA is TGCAGTGCCGCAAAAGGGGTCGAGCAGTACTTC. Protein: CSAAKGVEQYF.

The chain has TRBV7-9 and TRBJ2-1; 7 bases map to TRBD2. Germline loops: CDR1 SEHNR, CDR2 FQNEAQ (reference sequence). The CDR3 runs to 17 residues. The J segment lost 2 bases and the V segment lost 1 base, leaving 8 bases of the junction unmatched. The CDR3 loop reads CASSLEGAGVTYNEQFF. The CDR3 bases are TGTGCCAGCAGCTTAGAAGGGGCGGGAGTGACCTACAATGAGCAGTTCTTC.

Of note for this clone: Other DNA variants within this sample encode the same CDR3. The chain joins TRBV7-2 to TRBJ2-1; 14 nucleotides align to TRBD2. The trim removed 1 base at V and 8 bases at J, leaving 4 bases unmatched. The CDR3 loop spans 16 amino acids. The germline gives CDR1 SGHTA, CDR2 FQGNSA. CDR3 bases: TGTGCCAGCAGCTTAGAAGGGACTAGCGGGAGTTATGAGCAGTTCTTC. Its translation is CASSLEGTSGSYEQFF.

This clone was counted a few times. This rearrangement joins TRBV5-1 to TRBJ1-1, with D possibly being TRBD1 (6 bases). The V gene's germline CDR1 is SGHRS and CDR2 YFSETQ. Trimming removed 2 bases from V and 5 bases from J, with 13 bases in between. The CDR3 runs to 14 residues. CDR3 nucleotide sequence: TGCGCCAGCAGCTTTGATAGAAGGGGGACTGAAGCTTTCTTT. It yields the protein CASSFDRRGTEAFF.

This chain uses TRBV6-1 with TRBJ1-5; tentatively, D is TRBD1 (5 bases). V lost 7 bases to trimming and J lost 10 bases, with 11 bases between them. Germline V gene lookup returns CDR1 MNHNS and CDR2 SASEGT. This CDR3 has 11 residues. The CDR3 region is CASTRAGPQHF. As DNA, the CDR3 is TGTGCCAGCACCAGGGCTGGACCCCAGCATTTT.

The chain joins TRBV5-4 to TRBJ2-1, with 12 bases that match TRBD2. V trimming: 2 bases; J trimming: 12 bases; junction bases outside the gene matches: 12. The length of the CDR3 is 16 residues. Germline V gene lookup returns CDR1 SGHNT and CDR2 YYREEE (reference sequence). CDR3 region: CASSFLGLAGEGGQFF. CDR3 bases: TGTGCCAGCAGCTTTTTGGGACTAGCGGGTGAAGGAGGGCAGTTCTTC.

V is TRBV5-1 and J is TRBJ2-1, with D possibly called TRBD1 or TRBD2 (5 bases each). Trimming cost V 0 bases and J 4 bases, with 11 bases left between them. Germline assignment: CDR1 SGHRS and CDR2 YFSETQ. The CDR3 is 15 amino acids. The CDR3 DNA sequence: TGCGCCAGCAGCTTGGTAACGGGACGGTACAATGAGCAGTTCTTC. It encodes CASSLVTGRYNEQFF.

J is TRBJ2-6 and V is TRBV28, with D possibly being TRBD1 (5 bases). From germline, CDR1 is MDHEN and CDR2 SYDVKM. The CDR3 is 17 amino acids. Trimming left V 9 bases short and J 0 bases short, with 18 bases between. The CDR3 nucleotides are TGTGCCAGTTGTAATAGGGGCCCCAGCTCTGGGGCCAACGTCCTGACTTTC. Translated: CASCNRGPSSGANVLTF.

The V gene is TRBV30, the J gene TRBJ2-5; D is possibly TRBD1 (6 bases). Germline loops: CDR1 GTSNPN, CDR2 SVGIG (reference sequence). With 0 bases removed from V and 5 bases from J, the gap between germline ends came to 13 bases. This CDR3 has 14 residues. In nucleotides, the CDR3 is TGTGCCTGGAGTGTAGGGGGTTTTGCGGAGACCCAGTACTTC. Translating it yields CAWSVGGFAETQYF.

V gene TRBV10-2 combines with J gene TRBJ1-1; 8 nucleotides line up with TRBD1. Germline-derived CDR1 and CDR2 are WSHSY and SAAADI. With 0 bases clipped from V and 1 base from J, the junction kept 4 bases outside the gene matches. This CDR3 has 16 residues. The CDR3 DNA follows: TGCGCCAGCAGTGAGTCCCGGACAGGGTGGAACACTGAAGCTTTCTTT. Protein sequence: CASSESRTGWNTEAFF.

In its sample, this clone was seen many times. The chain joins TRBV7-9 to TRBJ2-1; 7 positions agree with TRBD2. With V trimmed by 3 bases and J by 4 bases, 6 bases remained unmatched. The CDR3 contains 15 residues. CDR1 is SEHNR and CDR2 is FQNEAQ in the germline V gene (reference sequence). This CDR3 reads CASSFPTGGYNEQFF. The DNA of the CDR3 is TGTGCCAGCAGCTTTCCAACGGGGGGTTACAATGAGCAGTTCTTC.

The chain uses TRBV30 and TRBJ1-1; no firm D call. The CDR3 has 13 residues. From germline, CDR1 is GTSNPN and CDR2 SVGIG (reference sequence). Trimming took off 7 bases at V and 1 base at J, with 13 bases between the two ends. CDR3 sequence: CASGFGPNTEAFF. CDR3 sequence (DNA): TGTGCCTCGGGGTTCGGACCGAACACTGAAGCTTTCTTT. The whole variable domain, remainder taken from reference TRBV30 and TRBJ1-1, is SQTIHQWPATLVQPVGSPLSLECTVEGTSNPNLYWYRQAAGRGLQLLFYSVGIGQISSEVPQNLSASRPQDRQFILSSKKLLLSDSGFYLCASGFGPNTEAFFGQGTRLTVV.

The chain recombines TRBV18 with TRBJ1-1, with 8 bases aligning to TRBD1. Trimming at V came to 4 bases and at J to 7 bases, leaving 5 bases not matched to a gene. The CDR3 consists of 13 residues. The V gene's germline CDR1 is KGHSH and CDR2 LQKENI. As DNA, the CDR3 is TGTGCCAGCTCACGACGACAGGGGAATGAAGCTTTCTTT. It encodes CASSRRQGNEAFF. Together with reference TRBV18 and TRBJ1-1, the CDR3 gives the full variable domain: NAGVMQNPRHLVRRRGQEARLRCSPMKGHSHVYWYRQLPEEGLKFMVYLQKENIIDESGMPKERFSAEFPKEGPSILRIQQVVRGDSAAYFCASSRRQGNEAFFGQGTRLTVV.